These T cell receptor beta chains were read from a single sample in a study of cytotoxic CD8 clonotypes in ibrutinib-treated CLL. Repertoires were generated with immunoSEQ multiplex PCR, while TCRdb's copy carries only in-frame clones and drops some. The sample lists about 300,000 clones; roughly 67% were seen once. This material consisted of PBMCs, taken after 36 months of ibrutinib treatment. The receptors stem from a human donor with chronic lymphocytic leukemia. CDR3s include the opening cysteine and the closing phenylalanine or tryptophan. A D gene is named only where the DNA matches it firmly. Only part of the rows carry a size: once, few, many, or a class if the clone is expanded.

>-|few|TRBV9|TRBJ2-7
CASSVGDGPYEQYF
TGTGCCAGCAGCGTAGGCGACGGCCCCTACGAGCAGTACTTC
>-|-|TRBV4-2|TRBJ2-1
CASSQEPQGSSYNEQFF
TGTGCCAGCAGCCAAGAACCCCAGGGGAGCTCCTACAATGAGCAGTTCTTC
>-|few|TRBV10-3|TRBJ1-2
CAISVQGGDYYGYTF
TGTGCCATCAGTGTCCAGGGAGGTGATTACTATGGCTACACCTTC
>TRBD1|-|TRBV10-3|TRBJ1-2
CAISESGQGYTNYGYTF
TGTGCCATCAGTGAGTCGGGACAGGGGTACACAAACTATGGCTACACCTTC
>-|few|TRBV5-1|TRBJ1-1
CASSLGAGVMNTEAFF
TGCGCCAGCAGCTTGGGGGCAGGGGTTATGAACACTGAAGCTTTCTTT
>-|-|TRBV5-1|TRBJ1-2
CASSPGLRGYTF
TGCGCCAGCAGCCCCGGACTGAGAGGCTACACCTTC
>TRBD1|few|TRBV6-6|TRBJ1-1
CASSYSKGAMNTEAFF
TGTGCCAGCAGTTACTCGAAGGGGGCCATGAACACTGAAGCTTTCTTT
>-|-|TRBV5-1|TRBJ1-4
CASSAEDEKLFF
TGCGCCAGCAGCGCAGAAGATGAAAAACTGTTTTTT
>TRBD2|few|TRBV11-2|TRBJ2-7
CASSLGLAGPYEQYF
TGTGCCAGCAGCTTGGGACTAGCGGGACCTTACGAGCAGTACTTC
>-|-|TRBV10-3|TRBJ2-3
CAISDEDTQYF
TGTGCCATCAGTGATGAAGATACGCAGTATTTT
>-|few|TRBV19|TRBJ2-7
CASSPPGLPRGEQYF
TGTGCCAGTAGTCCACCGGGACTCCCCAGAGGGGAGCAGTACTTC
>-|-|TRBV6-1|TRBJ1-5
CASSAGYNNQPQHF
TGTGCCAGCAGTGCGGGGTATAACAATCAGCCCCAGCATTTT
>TRBD2|-|TRBV7-8|TRBJ2-3
CASSLDRLAGLSTDTQYF
TGTGCCAGCAGCTTAGATAGGCTAGCGGGCCTCAGCACAGATACGCAGTATTTT